Listed below are T cell receptor beta chains from one sample, sequenced in a study of blood T cell repertoires in COVID-19. The table came from immunoSEQ multiplex PCR; TCRdb's copy has only in-frame clones and leaves some out. The top ten hold roughly 0.8% of the sample, which has about 240,000 clones, around 90% seen once. Input material: peripheral blood. Every receptor here comes from a man under 40 with COVID-19, enrolled during active disease. The CDR3 runs from the conserved cysteine through the conserved F or W. The order of the fields is V gene, J gene, clone size, D gene, CDR3 protein, CDR3 DNA. D genes are given only for firm matches. Size values are once, few and many counts, or a class for expanded clones, and some rows have none.

v_call: TRBV7-9; j_call: TRBJ1-5; clone_size: -; d_call: TRBD1; cdr3_aa: CASSPGQGIGNQPQHF; cdr3_nt: TGTGCCAGCAGCCCGGGACAGGGGATCGGAAATCAGCCCCAGCATTTT
v_call: TRBV7-9; j_call: TRBJ1-3; clone_size: -; d_call: TRBD1; cdr3_aa: CASSKQGAGNTIYF; cdr3_nt: TGTGCCAGCAGCAAACAGGGGGCTGGAAACACCATATATTTT
v_call: TRBV6-6; j_call: TRBJ2-7; clone_size: -; d_call: TRBD1; cdr3_aa: CASSPRQGYEQYF; cdr3_nt: TGTGCCAGCAGTCCGCGACAGGGCTACGAGCAGTACTTC
v_call: TRBV18; j_call: TRBJ1-2; clone_size: -; d_call: TRBD1; cdr3_aa: CASSPLGQGLEYGYTF; cdr3_nt: TGTGCCAGCTCACCACTCGGACAGGGCTTAGAGTATGGCTACACCTTC
v_call: TRBV5-5; j_call: TRBJ1-2; clone_size: -; d_call: TRBD1; cdr3_aa: CASSLGQGDSYTF; cdr3_nt: TGTGCCAGCAGCCTGGGACAGGGTGATAGCTACACCTTC
v_call: TRBV5-5; j_call: TRBJ2-7; clone_size: once; d_call: TRBD2; cdr3_aa: CASSPGSSGGHRISYEQYF; cdr3_nt: TGTGCCAGCAGCCCCGGATCTAGCGGGGGCCATCGCATTTCCTACGAGCAGTACTTC
v_call: TRBV7-2; j_call: TRBJ2-3; clone_size: -; d_call: TRBD2; cdr3_aa: CASSWGETSGADTQYF; cdr3_nt: TGTGCCAGCAGCTGGGGCGAGACTAGCGGGGCAGATACGCAGTATTTT
v_call: TRBV18; j_call: TRBJ2-1; clone_size: -; d_call: -; cdr3_aa: CASSPPNGVVYNEQFF; cdr3_nt: TGTGCCAGCTCACCACCGAACGGAGTCGTTTACAATGAGCAGTTCTTC
v_call: TRBV18; j_call: TRBJ2-2; clone_size: once; d_call: TRBD1; cdr3_aa: CASSPGQVAGGELFF; cdr3_nt: TGTGCCAGCTCACCGGGACAGGTAGCAGGAGGGGAGCTGTTTTTT
v_call: TRBV12-3/TRBV12-4; j_call: TRBJ1-2; clone_size: -; d_call: -; cdr3_aa: CASSLGREGYTF; cdr3_nt: TGTGCCAGCAGTTTGGGCAGGGAAGGCTACACCTTC
v_call: TRBV10-1; j_call: TRBJ2-2; clone_size: -; d_call: -; cdr3_aa: CASSSTPTGELFF; cdr3_nt: TGCGCCAGCAGCTCAACACCAACCGGGGAGCTGTTTTTT
v_call: TRBV6-5; j_call: TRBJ2-2; clone_size: -; d_call: TRBD1; cdr3_aa: CAGKRDRDTGELFF; cdr3_nt: TGTGCCGGCAAAAGGGACAGGGATACCGGGGAGCTGTTTTTT
v_call: TRBV19; j_call: TRBJ1-2; clone_size: -; d_call: -; cdr3_aa: CASSRRAQGGRSYGYTF; cdr3_nt: TGTGCCAGTAGTAGGAGGGCGCAGGGAGGACGAAGCTATGGCTACACCTTC
v_call: TRBV18; j_call: TRBJ1-1; clone_size: -; d_call: -; cdr3_aa: CASSPAELNTEAFF; cdr3_nt: TGTGCCAGCTCACCCGCAGAACTGAACACTGAAGCTTTCTTT
v_call: TRBV6-5; j_call: TRBJ1-1; clone_size: -; d_call: -; cdr3_aa: CASLGKPAGDTEAFF; cdr3_nt: TGTGCCAGCCTCGGGAAACCCGCGGGGGACACTGAAGCTTTCTTT
v_call: TRBV6-6; j_call: TRBJ1-5; clone_size: few; d_call: -; cdr3_aa: CASSSRDNNQPQHF; cdr3_nt: TGTGCCAGCAGTAGCCGGGACAACAATCAGCCCCAGCATTTT
v_call: TRBV5-1; j_call: TRBJ2-3; clone_size: -; d_call: TRBD1; cdr3_aa: CASSPGTGGMQDTQYF; cdr3_nt: TGCGCCAGCAGCCCTGGGACAGGGGGAATGCAAGATACGCAGTATTTT
v_call: TRBV6-5; j_call: TRBJ1-1; clone_size: -; d_call: TRBD1; cdr3_aa: CASSYRWGQGEAFF; cdr3_nt: TGTGCCAGCAGTTACCGGTGGGGACAGGGTGAAGCTTTCTTT
v_call: TRBV6-5; j_call: TRBJ2-7; clone_size: -; d_call: -; cdr3_aa: CASSPFSSYEQYF; cdr3_nt: TGTGCCAGCAGTCCCTTCTCCTCCTACGAGCAGTACTTC
v_call: TRBV6-5; j_call: TRBJ1-2; clone_size: -; d_call: -; cdr3_aa: CASSYGQKGYGYTF; cdr3_nt: TGTGCCAGCAGTTACGGACAGAAAGGCTATGGCTACACCTTC
v_call: TRBV18; j_call: TRBJ2-5; clone_size: once; d_call: -; cdr3_aa: CASSPPWDSRETQYF; cdr3_nt: TGTGCCAGCTCACCGCCTTGGGACTCAAGGGAGACCCAGTACTTC
v_call: TRBV19; j_call: TRBJ1-1; clone_size: -; d_call: -; cdr3_aa: CASSGGLSTEAFF; cdr3_nt: TGTGCCAGTAGTGGGGGGTTGAGCACTGAAGCTTTCTTT
v_call: TRBV5-5; j_call: TRBJ2-6; clone_size: -; d_call: -; cdr3_aa: CASSLQESGANVLTF; cdr3_nt: TGTGCCAGCAGCCTCCAGGAATCTGGGGCCAACGTCCTGACTTTC
v_call: TRBV5-4; j_call: TRBJ1-6; clone_size: -; d_call: -; cdr3_aa: CASSLMQGSSPLHF; cdr3_nt: TGTGCCAGCAGCTTGATGCAGGGGTCTTCACCCCTCCACTTT
v_call: TRBV4-1; j_call: TRBJ1-5; clone_size: -; d_call: TRBD1; cdr3_aa: CASSQDPGGADQPQHF; cdr3_nt: TGCGCCAGCAGCCAAGACCCAGGGGGCGCGGATCAGCCCCAGCATTTT
v_call: TRBV6-5; j_call: TRBJ1-3; clone_size: -; d_call: -; cdr3_aa: CASSREPSGNTIYF; cdr3_nt: TGTGCCAGCAGTCGCGAACCTTCGGGAAACACCATATATTTT
v_call: TRBV6-5; j_call: TRBJ1-1; clone_size: once; d_call: TRBD1; cdr3_aa: CASSSAGGANTEAFF; cdr3_nt: TGTGCCAGCAGTTCGGCAGGGGGCGCGAACACTGAAGCTTTCTTT
v_call: TRBV4-1; j_call: TRBJ2-6; clone_size: -; d_call: TRBD1; cdr3_aa: CASSQDALGQVGYSGANVLTF; cdr3_nt: TGCGCCAGCAGCCAAGATGCCCTGGGACAGGTTGGGTACTCTGGGGCCAACGTCCTGACTTTC
v_call: TRBV6-1; j_call: TRBJ1-5; clone_size: -; d_call: -; cdr3_aa: CASSDGTVTNQPQHF; cdr3_nt: TGTGCCAGCAGTGATGGTACGGTTACCAATCAGCCCCAGCATTTT
v_call: TRBV18; j_call: TRBJ2-7; clone_size: -; d_call: -; cdr3_aa: CASSPPDYAAPYEQYF; cdr3_nt: TGTGCCAGCTCACCCCCGGACTACGCAGCTCCCTACGAGCAGTACTTC
v_call: TRBV12-3/TRBV12-4; j_call: TRBJ1-1; clone_size: -; d_call: -; cdr3_aa: CASRRGWNTEAFF; cdr3_nt: TGTGCCAGCAGACGGGGGTGGAACACTGAAGCTTTCTTT